This T cell receptor beta chain comes out of a study of T cell clones after liver transplantation. Background on the study: Liver transplant recipients had immunosuppression withdrawal attempted within 2 years. A pre-transplant mixed lymphocyte reaction with TCRbeta sequencing defined graft-donor-reactive clones followed in post-transplant blood. Tolerance: complete withdrawal held at least one year, liver enzymes staying within twice normal.

J gave up 3 bases and V 4 bases, and 7 bases lay outside the gene matches. The CDR3 consists of 16 residues. Germline CDR1 and CDR2: SGHAT and FQNNGV. TCRdb's copy holds only in-frame clones and misses some; the assay was immunoSEQ multiplex PCR. Of 65,000 to 95,000 clones listed, 75% to 90% are singletons. This TCR was sampled from a human donor who received a liver transplant. The source material was CD4+ T cells from blood, sampled before liver transplant. The chain uses TRBV11-2 and TRBJ2-7; 12 bases fit TRBD2. DNA of the CDR3: TGTGCCAGCAGCTCGAGGACTAGCGGGAAATACTACGAGCAGTACTTC. Protein product: CASSSRTSGKYYEQYF.